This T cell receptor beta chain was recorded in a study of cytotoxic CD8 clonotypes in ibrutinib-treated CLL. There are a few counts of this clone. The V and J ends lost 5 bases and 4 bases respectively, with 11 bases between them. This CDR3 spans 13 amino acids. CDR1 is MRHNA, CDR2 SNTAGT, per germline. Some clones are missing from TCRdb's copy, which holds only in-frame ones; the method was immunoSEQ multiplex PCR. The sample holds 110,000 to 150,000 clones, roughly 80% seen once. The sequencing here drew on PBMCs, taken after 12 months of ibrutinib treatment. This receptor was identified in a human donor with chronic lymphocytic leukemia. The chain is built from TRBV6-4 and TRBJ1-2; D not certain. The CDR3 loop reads CASSPFYSYGYTF. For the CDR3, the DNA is TGTGCCAGCAGTCCCTTTTACAGCTATGGCTACACCTTC.